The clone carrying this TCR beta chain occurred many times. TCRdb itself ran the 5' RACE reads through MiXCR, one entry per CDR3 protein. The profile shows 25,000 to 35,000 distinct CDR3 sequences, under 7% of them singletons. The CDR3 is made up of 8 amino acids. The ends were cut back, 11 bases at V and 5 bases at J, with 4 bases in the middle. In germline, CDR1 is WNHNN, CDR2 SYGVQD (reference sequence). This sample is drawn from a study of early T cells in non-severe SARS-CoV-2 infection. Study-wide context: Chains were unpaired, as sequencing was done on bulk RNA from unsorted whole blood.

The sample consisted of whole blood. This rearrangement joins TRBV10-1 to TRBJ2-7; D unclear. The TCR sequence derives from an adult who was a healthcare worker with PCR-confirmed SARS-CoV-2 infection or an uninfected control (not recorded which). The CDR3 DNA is TGCGCCGTCCACGAGCAGTACTTC. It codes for CAVHEQYF.